This entry is about one T cell receptor beta chain. From germline, CDR1 is SGHTA and CDR2 FQGNSA. The J segment lost 1 base and the V segment lost 2 bases, leaving 7 bases of the junction unmatched. This CDR3 has 16 amino acids. This sample is drawn from a study of Ad26.COV2.S vaccination and SARS-CoV-2 variants. TCRdb's table, derived via immunoSEQ multiplex PCR, lists solely in-frame clones and lacks some. Among 350,000 to 500,000 clones listed, about nine tenths were seen once. Treatment of the sample: some 20 received Ad26.COV2.S at low or high dose, single or two shots; roughly five received placebo; per-sample allocation not given. Samples were taken on day 63 after the first vaccine or placebo injection.

This clonotype originated in a person between 18 and 59 years old who received the Ad26.COV2.S COVID-19 vaccine or a placebo. The specimen comprised peripheral blood, sampled in a trial of Ad26.COV2.S vaccine versus placebo. This sequence joins TRBV7-2 and TRBJ1-2; 7 positions match TRBD1. The CDR3 DNA reads as TGTGCCAGCAGCTTATTCGCGGGACAGCTTAACTATGGCTACACCTTC. Residues: CASSLFAGQLNYGYTF.